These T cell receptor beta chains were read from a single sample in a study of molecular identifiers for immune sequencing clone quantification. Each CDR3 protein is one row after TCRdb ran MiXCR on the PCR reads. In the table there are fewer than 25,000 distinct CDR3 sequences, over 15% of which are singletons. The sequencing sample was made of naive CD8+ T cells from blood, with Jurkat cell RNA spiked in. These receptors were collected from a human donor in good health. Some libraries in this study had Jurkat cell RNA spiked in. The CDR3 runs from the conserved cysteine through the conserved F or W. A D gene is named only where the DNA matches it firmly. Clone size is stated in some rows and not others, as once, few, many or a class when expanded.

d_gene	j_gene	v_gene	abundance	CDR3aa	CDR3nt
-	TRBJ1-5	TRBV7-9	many	CASSLGGTNQPQHF	TGTGCCAGCAGTTTAGGGGGGACCAATCAGCCCCAGCATTTT
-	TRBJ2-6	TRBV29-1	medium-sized	CSVHDSGANVLTF	TGCAGCGTCCACGACTCTGGGGCCAACGTCCTGACTTTC
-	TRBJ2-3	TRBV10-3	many	CAISESFGAADTQYF	TGTGCCATCAGTGAGTCGTTCGGGGCCGCAGATACGCAGTATTTT
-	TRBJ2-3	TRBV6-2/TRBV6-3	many	CASSYLGSSTDTQYF	TGTGCCAGCAGTTACTTGGGGAGCAGCACAGATACGCAGTATTTT
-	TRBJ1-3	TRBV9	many	CASSGTDGVAGPPGNTIYF	TGTGCCAGCAGCGGGACAGATGGAGTCGCCGGCCCCCCTGGAAACACCATATATTTT
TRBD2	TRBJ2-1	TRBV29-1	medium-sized	CSVVAGALFF	TGCAGCGTTGTAGCGGGAGCGCTGTTCTTC
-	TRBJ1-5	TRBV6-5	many	CASSAAAGTNQPQHF	TGTGCCAGCAGTGCCGCGGCAGGGACTAATCAGCCCCAGCATTTT
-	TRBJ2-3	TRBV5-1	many	CASTPEGGGPLDTQYF	TGCGCCAGCACTCCGGAGGGGGGGGGCCCCCTAGATACGCAGTATTTT
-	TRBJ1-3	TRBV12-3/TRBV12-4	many	CASSPDSSSGNTIYF	TGTGCCAGCAGTCCAGACAGTAGCTCTGGAAACACCATATATTTT
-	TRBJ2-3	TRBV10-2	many	CASSEPLYGLTDTQYF	TGCGCCAGCAGTGAGCCCCTTTACGGCCTCACAGATACGCAGTATTTT
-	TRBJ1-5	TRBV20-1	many	CSALGRNSNQPQHF	TGCAGTGCGTTGGGCAGAAATAGCAATCAGCCCCAGCATTTT
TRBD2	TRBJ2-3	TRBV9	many	CASSVESAGYATDTQYF	TGTGCCAGCAGCGTAGAATCAGCGGGGTATGCCACAGATACGCAGTATTTT
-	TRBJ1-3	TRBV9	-	CASSVSGVGNTIYF	TGTGCCAGCAGCGTATCAGGGGTTGGAAACACCATATATTTT
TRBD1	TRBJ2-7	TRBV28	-	CASSTKTGPYVQYF	TGTGCCAGCAGCACTAAGACAGGGCCCTACGTGCAGTACTTC
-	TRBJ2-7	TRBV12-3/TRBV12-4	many	CASSFVGVEQYF	TGTGCCAGCAGTTTCGTAGGGGTCGAGCAGTACTTC
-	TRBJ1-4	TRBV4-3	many	CASSQIFDRGEKLFF	TGCGCCAGCAGCCAAATTTTTGATCGGGGTGAAAAACTGTTTTTT
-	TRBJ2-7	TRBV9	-	CASSVEDGQAYEQYF	TGTGCCAGCAGCGTAGAGGACGGGCAAGCCTACGAGCAGTACTTC
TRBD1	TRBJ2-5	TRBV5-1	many	CASSPYRGPSYQETQYF	TGCGCCAGCAGCCCATACAGGGGCCCCTCGTACCAAGAGACCCAGTACTTC
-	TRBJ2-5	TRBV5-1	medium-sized	CASSFQETQYF	TGCGCCAGCAGCTTCCAAGAGACCCAGTACTTC
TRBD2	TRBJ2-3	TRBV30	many	CAWSLAGATDTQYF	TGTGCCTGGAGTCTAGCGGGGGCCACAGATACGCAGTATTTT
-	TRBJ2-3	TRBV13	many	CASSRRDQGRDTQYF	TGTGCCAGCAGCAGACGGGACCAGGGCCGGGATACGCAGTATTTT
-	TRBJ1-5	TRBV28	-	CASSSYREGNQPQHF	TGTGCCAGCAGTTCATACAGGGAGGGCAATCAGCCCCAGCATTTT
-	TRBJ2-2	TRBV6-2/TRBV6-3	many	CASGLLNTGELFF	TGTGCCAGCGGGTTATTGAACACCGGGGAGCTGTTTTTT
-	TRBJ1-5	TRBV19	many	CASTEGGHQPQHF	TGTGCCAGTACCGAGGGGGGGCATCAGCCCCAGCATTTT
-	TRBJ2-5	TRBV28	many	CASSGLEETQYF	TGTGCCAGCAGCGGCCTGGAAGAGACCCAGTACTTC
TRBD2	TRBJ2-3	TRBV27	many	CASSFPGGPVDTQYF	TGTGCCAGCAGTTTTCCGGGGGGGCCGGTAGATACGCAGTATTTT
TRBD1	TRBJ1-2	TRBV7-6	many	CASSSRDSEYGYTF	TGTGCCAGCAGCTCCCGGGACAGTGAATATGGCTACACCTTC
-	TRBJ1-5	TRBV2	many	CASSETDSYQPQHF	TGTGCCAGCAGTGAAACGGACAGTTATCAGCCCCAGCATTTT
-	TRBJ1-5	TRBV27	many	CASSLVGQPQHF	TGTGCCAGCAGTCTCGTGGGTCAGCCCCAGCATTTT
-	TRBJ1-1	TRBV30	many	CAWSGNRNTEAFF	TGTGCCTGGAGTGGGAACAGGAACACTGAAGCTTTCTTT
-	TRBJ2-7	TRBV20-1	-	CSANGWGGYEQYF	TGCAGTGCTAACGGGTGGGGCGGCTACGAGCAGTACTTC
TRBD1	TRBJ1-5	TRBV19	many	CATQEGGVGQPQHF	TGTGCCACCCAGGAAGGGGGCGTTGGGCAGCCCCAGCATTTT
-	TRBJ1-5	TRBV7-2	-	CASSSDLDQPQHF	TGTGCCAGCAGCTCCGACTTGGACCAGCCCCAGCATTTT
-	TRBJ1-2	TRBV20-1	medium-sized	CSASSRINYGYTF	TGCAGTGCTAGTTCCAGGATTAACTATGGCTACACCTTC
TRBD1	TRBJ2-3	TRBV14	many	CASSPQGSDTQYF	TGTGCCAGCAGCCCACAGGGGTCAGATACGCAGTATTTT
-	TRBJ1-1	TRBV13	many	CASSSSTGNTEAFF	TGTGCCAGCAGCTCGTCGACAGGGAACACTGAAGCTTTCTTT
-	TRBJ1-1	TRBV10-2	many	CASSPGRHTTEAFF	TGCGCCAGCAGTCCGGGACGGCATACTACTGAAGCTTTCTTT
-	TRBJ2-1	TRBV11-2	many	CASTTAGEAVEQFF	TGTGCCAGCACGACGGCAGGGGAAGCGGTTGAGCAGTTCTTC
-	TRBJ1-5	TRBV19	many	CASSIWGGPGQPQHF	TGTGCCAGTAGTATTTGGGGCGGGCCTGGTCAGCCCCAGCATTTT
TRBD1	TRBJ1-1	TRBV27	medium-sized	CASSSGGTEAFF	TGTGCCAGCAGTTCAGGGGGCACTGAAGCTTTCTTT
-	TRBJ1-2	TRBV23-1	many	CASSQPAGGWNYGYTF	TGCGCCAGCAGTCAACCCGCCGGGGGGTGGAACTATGGCTACACCTTC
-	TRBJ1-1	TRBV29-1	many	CSVAMQRINAEAFF	TGCAGCGTTGCTATGCAGCGGATTAACGCTGAAGCTTTCTTT
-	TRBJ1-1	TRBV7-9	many	CASSFRSQRVSTEAFF	TGTGCCAGCAGCTTTCGTTCCCAGAGGGTGTCCACTGAAGCTTTCTTT
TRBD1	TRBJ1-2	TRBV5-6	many	CASSEVADGTAVYGYTF	TGTGCCAGCAGCGAAGTTGCCGATGGGACAGCGGTCTATGGCTACACCTTC
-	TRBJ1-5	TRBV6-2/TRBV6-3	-	CASRRGVNYSNQPQHF	TGTGCCAGCAGACGGGGTGTTAACTATAGCAATCAGCCCCAGCATTTT
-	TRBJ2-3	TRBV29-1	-	CSVELFTESTDTQYF	TGCAGCGTTGAATTATTTACAGAAAGCACAGATACGCAGTATTTT
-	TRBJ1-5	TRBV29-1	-	CSARFSSNQPQHF	TGCAGCGCCCGATTCAGTAGCAATCAGCCCCAGCATTTT
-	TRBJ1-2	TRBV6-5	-	CASSYSGEGTNYGYTF	TGTGCCAGCAGTTACTCCGGGGAGGGCACTAACTATGGCTACACCTTC
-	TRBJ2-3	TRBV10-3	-	CAISESVAEALDTQYF	TGTGCCATCAGTGAGTCGGTAGCGGAAGCCCTAGATACGCAGTATTTT
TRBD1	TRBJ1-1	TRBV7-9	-	CASSHGQGENTEAFF	TGTGCCAGCAGCCACGGACAGGGGGAAAACACTGAAGCTTTCTTT
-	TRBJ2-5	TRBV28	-	CASCSQDQETQYF	TGTGCCAGCTGTTCGCAGGACCAAGAGACCCAGTACTTC
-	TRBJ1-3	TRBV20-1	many	CSARDFPGTGESGNTIYF	TGCAGTGCTAGAGATTTCCCCGGGACCGGAGAGTCTGGAAACACCATATATTTT
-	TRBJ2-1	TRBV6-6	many	CASSFGQEQFF	TGTGCCAGCAGTTTCGGACAGGAGCAGTTCTTC
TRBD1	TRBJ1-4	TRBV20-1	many	CSARDRGGGDEKLFF	TGCAGTGCTAGAGACAGGGGAGGGGGCGATGAAAAACTGTTTTTT
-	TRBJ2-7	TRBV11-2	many	CASSLSADYEQYF	TGTGCCAGCAGCCTCAGCGCGGACTACGAGCAGTACTTC